This T cell receptor (beta chain) was profiled in a study of OX40 agonist ivuxolimab in advanced cancers. Overall study context: Patients undergoing dose escalation presented with hepatocellular carcinoma, melanoma, renal cell or head and neck cancer.

Sequencing used immunoSEQ multiplex PCR; TCRdb keeps in-frame clones, though not all of them. Here the sample spans over 45,000 clones, around 89% being singletons. The sequencing used CD4+ or CD8+ T cells sorted from blood, collected in a trial of the OX40 agonist ivuxolimab. The source is an adult with an advanced solid tumor such as melanoma, head and neck, liver or kidney cancer.

In nucleotides, the CDR3 is TGTGCCAGCAGTTACGGGTTGGGCCCCGCTGGAAACACCATATATTTT. Translated: CASSYGLGPAGNTIYF. The chain recombines TRBV6-5 with TRBJ1-3; the D is unclear. This CDR3 contains 16 residues. Trimming shortened V by 2 bases and J by 2 bases, and 13 bases separated the two germline ends. The germline V gene has CDR1 MNHEY and CDR2 SVGAGI.